Each of the 4 T cell receptor beta chains below was sequenced from the same sample in a study of blood T cell repertoires in COVID-19. Assay: immunoSEQ multiplex PCR; the TCRdb copy retains only in-frame clones and omits some. The sample consists of under 450,000 clones, about nine tenths of them appearing once. Input material: PBMCs or T cells enriched from blood (not recorded which). The source of these receptors is a middle-aged woman who had been exposed to COVID-19.

J is TRBJ1-1 and V is TRBV7-6; D may be TRBD1 (5 bases). The CDR3 is 14 amino acids. V was trimmed by 1 base and J by 3 bases, leaving 9 bases between them. The germline gives CDR1 SGHVS, CDR2 FNYEAQ. The CDR3 DNA follows: TGTGCCAGCAGCTTAGGGGGAGGGGACACTGAAGCTTTCTTT. As protein: CASSLGGGDTEAFF. Complete variable domain (other parts from reference TRBV7-6 and TRBJ1-1): GAGVSQSPRYKVTKRGQDVALRCDPISGHVSLYWYRQALGQGPEFLTYFNYEAQQDKSGLPNDRFSAERPEGSISTLTIQRTEQRDSAMYRCASSLGGGDTEAFFGQGTRLTVV.

The chain links TRBV7-2 to TRBJ1-5; D is undetermined. Trimming removed 5 bases at V and 6 bases at J, with 11 bases between. There are 13 residues in the CDR3. Germline V gene data show CDR1 as SGHTA and CDR2 as FQGNSA. The CDR3 DNA sequence: TGTGCCAGCAGCATAAATCGGGGTCAGCCCCAGCATTTT. Translation gives CASSINRGQPQHF.

For the CDR3, the DNA is TGTGCCAGCAGCTTGGTGGGGGGACAGGGAAGGTACAATGAGCAGTTCTTC. It translates to CASSLVGGQGRYNEQFF. This chain links TRBV5-5 with TRBJ2-1, with 9 bases lining up with TRBD1. The CDR3 runs to 17 residues. Trimming cost V 0 bases and J 4 bases; bases outside gene matches: 8. Germline V CDR1 and CDR2: SGHKS, YYEKEE (reference sequence).

A single count supports this clone. The chain recombines TRBV19 with TRBJ2-2, with D possibly being TRBD1 (6 bases). Germline values: CDR1 LNHDA, CDR2 SQIVND (reference sequence). Deletions cut 6 bases from V and 0 bases from J, with 14 bases between. The CDR3 contains 16 residues. As DNA, the CDR3 is TGTGCCAGTAGCACGGACAGCGCAACGAACACCGGGGAGCTGTTTTTT. Its translation is CASSTDSATNTGELFF.